These 21 T cell receptor beta chains share one sample of origin, sequenced in a study of T cells after yellow fever vaccination. TCRdb re-analysed the 5' RACE reads in MiXCR, keeping a single row per CDR3 protein. The sample yields hundreds of thousands of distinct CDR3 sequences, about 13% seen once. The sample consisted of PBMCs, taken on the day of the yellow fever booster vaccination. Receptor source: a man younger than 40 who received the YFV17D yellow fever vaccine.

V is TRBV5-5 and J is TRBJ1-3; no clear D. Germline assignment: CDR1 SGHKS and CDR2 YYEKEE (reference sequence). The V and J ends lost 1 base and 0 bases respectively, with 8 bases between them. This CDR3 contains 15 residues. The CDR3 here is CASSLLETSGNTIYF. CDR3 DNA: TGTGCCAGCAGCTTGCTGGAAACCTCTGGAAACACCATATATTTT.

This clonotype was found many times. This rearrangement joins TRBV18 to TRBJ2-5, with 9 positions matching TRBD2. The junction had 7 bases not matched to a gene; V was cut back by 3 bases and J by 2 bases. This CDR3 region has 16 residues. Per germline, CDR1 KGHSH and CDR2 LQKENI. This CDR3 is CASSPVGGREQETQYF. The DNA of the CDR3 is TGTGCCAGCTCACCGGTAGGCGGGAGGGAACAAGAGACCCAGTACTTC. The full variable domain, its missing parts supplied by reference TRBV18 and TRBJ2-5, is NAGVMQNPRHLVRRRGQEARLRCSPMKGHSHVYWYRQLPEEGLKFMVYLQKENIIDESGMPKERFSAEFPKEGPSILRIQQVVRGDSAAYFCASSPVGGREQETQYFGPGTRLLVL.

The chain employs TRBV6-2 or TRBV6-3 and TRBJ2-3; D perhaps matches TRBD2 (6 bases). The germline V gene encodes CDR1 MNHEY and CDR2 SVGEGT. Between the trimmed V and J ends, which lost 5 bases and 0 bases, there was a span of 15 bases. The CDR3 totals 16 residues. The CDR3 sequence: CASSADTGTSTDTQYF. In DNA, the CDR3 is TGTGCCAGCAGTGCGGACACCGGGACTAGCACAGATACGCAGTATTTT.

This clonotype was picked up one time. The V gene is TRBV30, the J gene TRBJ2-7; possible D gene TRBD2, 6 bases. CDR3 size: 15 residues. V lost 0 bases, J lost 0 bases, and 12 bases lay in between. CDR1 and CDR2 from the germline V gene are GTSNPN and SVGIG (reference sequence). The CDR3 DNA reads as TGTGCCTGGAGTGTAGGTCGCGGGATCTCCTACGAGCAGTACTTC. This codes for CAWSVGRGISYEQYF.

This rearrangement joins TRBV20-1 to TRBJ2-4; D perhaps matches TRBD2 (7 bases). Germline values: CDR1 DFQATT, CDR2 SNEGSKA (reference sequence). The V and J ends lost 6 bases and 0 bases respectively, with 12 bases between them. This CDR3 is built from 14 residues. CDR3: CSAGGAIAKNIQYF. CDR3 nucleotide sequence: TGCAGTGCGGGGGGGGCGATAGCCAAAAACATTCAGTACTTC.

Only a few counts were recorded for this clonotype. This chain uses TRBV7-9 with TRBJ2-2; D remains ambiguous. The V gene's germline CDR1 is SEHNR and CDR2 FQNEAQ (reference sequence). The CDR3 runs to 11 residues. V lost 11 bases and J 7 bases, leaving 11 bases between the germline ends. The CDR3 DNA follows: TGTGCCCTAACTACGGACGGGGAGCTGTTTTTT. As protein: CALTTDGELFF.

The chain links TRBV19 to TRBJ2-7; D not certain. Germline values: CDR1 LNHDA, CDR2 SQIVND (reference sequence). The ends were cut back, 6 bases at V and 7 bases at J, with 22 bases in the middle. This CDR3 is 15 amino acids long. This chain's CDR3 is CASSPIKNRELEQYF. The CDR3 nucleotides are TGTGCCAGTAGCCCGATAAAGAACCGTGAGTTGGAGCAGTACTTC.

V usage is TRBV29-1 and J usage is TRBJ1-2, with TRBD1 identical over 7 bases. Per germline, CDR1 SQVTM and CDR2 ANQGSEA. The CDR3 is made up of 11 amino acids. V shed 6 bases, J shed 5 bases, and the junction held 3 bases outside the gene matches. As DNA, the CDR3 is TGCAGCGTCGTGACAGGGTATGGCTACACCTTC. This gives the protein CSVVTGYGYTF.

The rearrangement links TRBV7-9 to TRBJ2-7, with a tentative D call TRBD1 (6 bases). V lost 2 bases to trimming and J lost 5 bases, with 13 bases between them. The CDR3 sequence is 14 residues long. Germline loops: CDR1 SEHNR, CDR2 FQNEAQ (reference sequence). CDR3 coding DNA: TGTGCCAGCAGCTTAACACAGGGTCGTAACGAGCAGTACTTC. Translating it yields CASSLTQGRNEQYF.

The CDR3: CASSLQSGLTDTQYF. The DNA of the CDR3 is TGTGCCAGCAGCTTGCAATCGGGGCTCACAGATACGCAGTATTTT. The chain carries TRBV7-9 and TRBJ2-3; D is perhaps TRBD1 or TRBD2 (5 bases each). CDR3 length: 15 residues. Germline CDR1 reads SEHNR; CDR2 reads FQNEAQ (reference sequence). The V and J ends lost 3 bases and 2 bases respectively, with 12 bases between them.

This clonotype was observed a few times. The V call is TRBV7-2, the J call TRBJ1-6; no definite D call. The CDR3 spans 13 residues. The V gene lost 3 bases and the J gene lost 13 bases, with 13 bases spanning the gap. Germline V gene data show CDR1 as SGHTA and CDR2 as FQGNSA. CDR3 DNA sequence: TGTGCCAGCAGCTTGTACAGTTCCTCGCCCCTCCACTTT. This codes for CASSLYSSSPLHF.

This chain uses TRBV5-4 with TRBJ1-6; D is possibly TRBD1 (5 bases). Germline CDR1 is SGHNT and CDR2 is YYREEE (reference sequence). The CDR3 is made up of 14 amino acids. V shed 4 bases and J shed 6 bases, with 11 bases lying between them. CDR3 DNA sequence: TGTGCCAGCAGCGTCGGGACGGCTAATTCACCCCTCCACTTT. Its translation: CASSVGTANSPLHF.

As concerns this clonotype: It is unclear where the CDR3 begins or ends on the DNA, so no DNA is shown, and the CDR3 is as TCRdb lists it. V and J are TRBV2 and TRBJ1-2; whether TRBD1, the table's D call, matches the DNA was not checked. The CDR3 adds up to 13 amino acids, both ends counted. CDR1 and CDR2 from the germline V gene are SNHLY and FYNNEI. CDR3 residues: CASILGQRNGYTF.

This clonotype was detected a few times. V is TRBV6-5 and J is TRBJ2-2; 10 positions agree with TRBD2. In germline, CDR1 is MNHEY, CDR2 SVGAGI. The ends lost 9 bases at V and 7 bases at J; junction bases unmatched: 14. The CDR3 consists of 16 residues. The CDR3 region is CASCYSGRTSGGELFF. The CDR3 region has the DNA TGTGCCAGTTGTTATAGCGGGAGGACTTCAGGCGGGGAGCTGTTTTTT.

The V gene is TRBV7-2, the J gene TRBJ2-1, with TRBD2 matching 16 bases. J lost 8 bases, V lost 2 bases, and 3 bases had no gene match. The CDR3 loop spans 16 amino acids. Germline CDR1 SGHTA, CDR2 FQGNSA. Here the CDR3 reads CASSLTGTSGRDEQFF. In DNA, the CDR3 is TGTGCCAGCAGCTTAACCGGGACTAGCGGGAGGGATGAGCAGTTCTTC.

There are a few counts of this clonotype. The chain recombines TRBV5-8 with TRBJ1-2, with TRBD1 matching over 8 bases. CDR1 and CDR2 (germline): SGHTS, YDEGEE. The ends lost 0 bases at V and 8 bases at J; junction bases unmatched: 6. This CDR3 region has 14 residues. CDR3 loop: CASSLEPTGDGYTF. CDR3 nucleotides: TGTGCCAGCAGCTTGGAACCGACAGGGGACGGCTACACCTTC.

This clonotype came up a few times. The chain has TRBV5-1 and TRBJ2-2; 11 bases agree with TRBD2. The CDR3 runs 16 residues. Germline V lookup: CDR1 SGHRS, CDR2 YFSETQ. V gave up 2 bases and J gave up 5 bases; unmatched junction bases: 5. The CDR3 DNA reads TGCGCCAGCAGCTTACTAGCGGGAGCGGTGACCGGGGAGCTGTTTTTT. This sequence encodes CASSLLAGAVTGELFF. Full variable domain (remainder filled in from reference TRBV5-1 and TRBJ2-2): KAGVTQTPRYLIKTRGQQVTLSCSPISGHRSVSWYQQTPGQGLQFLFEYFSETQRNKGNFPGRFSGRQFSNSRSEMNVSTLELGDSALYLCASSLLAGAVTGELFFGEGSRLTVL.

The sample holds many counts of this clonotype. The rearrangement joins TRBV10-2 to TRBJ2-3; possibly TRBD2 for D (5 bases). The CDR3 runs 16 residues. V was cut by 0 bases and J by 6 bases, with 16 bases left in between. Per the germline V gene, CDR1 is WSHSY and CDR2 is SAAADI. This CDR3 reads CASSESMGMGEDTQYF. In DNA form, the CDR3 reads TGCGCCAGCAGTGAGTCAATGGGAATGGGAGAGGATACGCAGTATTTT.

Turning to this clonotype: The junction departs from germline at one end; a sequencing error may be responsible. The chain recombines TRBV20-1 with TRBJ2-3; 8 bases match TRBD2. The CDR3 length is 16 residues. CDR1 and CDR2 (germline): DFQATT, SNEGSKA (reference sequence). This CDR3 reads CCAPTQSGSRSDTQYF. The DNA for the CDR3 is TGCTGTGCTCCCACCCAGAGCGGGAGTAGGTCAGATACGCAGTATTTT.

This clonotype was seen a few times. This chain connects TRBV19 to TRBJ2-7; 7 nucleotides line up with TRBD2. Germline V lookup: CDR1 LNHDA, CDR2 SQIVND (reference sequence). This CDR3 region has 13 residues. Germline trimming cut 3 bases from V and 7 bases from J; bases unmatched to any gene: 6. This chain's CDR3 is CASSIQLREEQYF. The DNA for the CDR3 is TGTGCCAGTAGTATCCAGCTGCGGGAGGAGCAGTACTTC.

There are a few counts of this clonotype. The chain joins TRBV6-1 to TRBJ1-1; D possibly corresponds to TRBD1 (5 bases). V lost 7 bases and J lost 2, with 14 bases in between. This CDR3 has 14 amino acids. The V gene's germline CDR1 is MNHNS and CDR2 SASEGT. Here the CDR3 reads CASMTGRGNTEAFF. The CDR3 DNA follows: TGTGCCAGCATGACCGGGAGGGGCAACACTGAAGCTTTCTTT.